This T cell receptor beta chain derives from a study of yellow fever vaccine responses in identical twins. Whole-study results and caveats: On the reported evidence, twins' vaccine T cell responses seemed partly convergent and partly personalized.

TCRdb recomputed calls from the RT-PCR reads with MiXCR, one row per CDR3 protein. The table lists some 5,000 distinct CDR3 sequences, 89% of them singletons. This CDR3 has 14 amino acids. Germline CDR1 SQVTM, CDR2 ANQGSEA. Trimming took off 4 bases at V and 4 bases at J, with 16 bases between the two ends. To note about this clonotype: As yet, its antigen is unknown.

Sequences were derived from T cells from blood (PBMCs), unsorted or a sorted subset (not recorded which), sampled before or after yellow fever vaccination (not recorded which). The rearrangement uses TRBV29-1 and TRBJ2-5, with D perhaps given as TRBD1 or TRBD2 (6 bases each). The TCR originated in a woman aged 18 to 35 who received the yellow fever vaccine. This chain's CDR3 is CSVVSARGGETQYF. CDR3 nucleotide sequence: TGCAGCGTTGTATCGGCCAGGGGAGGAGAGACCCAGTACTTC.